The entry below gives a single TCR beta chain sequence along with its context. No cognate antigen has been identified for it. It has no much larger one-base neighbor in the sample; base qualities were not kept. The cohort was made up of approximately 700 healthy bone marrow donors. Cohort members were all nominally healthy when sampled, although unrecorded immune exposures were likely present. The donor was CMV seropositive and was included in the group of 250 to 300 seropositive cohort members. Each donor provided a peripheral blood sample, and peripheral blood mononuclear cells were used for TCR beta sequencing. Genomic DNA extraction from the blood cell samples was performed with the Qiagen DNeasy Blood Extraction Kit. This sample is part of a study of cytomegalovirus exposure and HLA in healthy donors (dated by TCRdb to the late 2010s). As for the study more broadly: An earlier analysis of under 600 of the donors reported approximately 300 Gb of sequence data and approximately 110 million unique TCR beta sequences from about 180 million T cells. Approximately 300 gigabases of sequencing data and 70 million to 100 million unique TCR sequences made up an early release that covered approximately 700 HLA-typed donors. Of the 300 to 400 genotyped donors, over 70% fell in the genetic ancestry cluster associated with self-reported Caucasian donors. The study was designed to test whether signatures of past pathogen exposure could be identified by cataloging public T cell receptors. The T cell repertoires of 666 subjects were profiled by immunosequencing and related to cytomegalovirus serostatus. A separate validation cohort of 100 to 150 different subjects was used in addition to the 666-subject first cohort. To predict cytomegalovirus infection status, the study brought together high-throughput TCR immunosequencing, statistical association of individual TCRs with disease status, and machine learning. In a later analysis, previously published TCR beta repertoires from more than 500 donors were re-analyzed and high-resolution HLA genotyping was added so that TCR occurrence patterns could be studied. The later analysis used no new phenotypic data to find candidate immune exposures, relying instead on TCR beta sequences and their occurrence across donors. An earlier analysis of roughly 580 of the donors used high-throughput TCR beta sequencing to judge whether each TCR beta V gene segment behaved as functional or pseudogenic. Donor age, sex, ethnicity and CMV serostatus were collected together with the repertoire data. A later genetic analysis used genome-wide SNP genotypes for about 60% of the roughly 670 donors, treating that subset as a discovery cohort. Every discovery cohort repertoire had been produced on one sequencing platform. HLA typing included class I and class II loci at four-digit resolution. Typing coverage varied by locus: roughly 620-640 donors for A, B, C, DRB1 and DQB1; around 560 for DQA1; over 600 for DPA1; under 490 for DPB1. Roughly five DR-DQ haplotypes were handled as single units for association and clustering because linkage in the cohort was strong. On average, over 200,000 unique TCR beta nucleotide sequences were sequenced per donor among 350 to 400 genotyped donors of the cohort, with roughly 20% of those sequences being non-productive.

Receptors were amplified or captured by the immunoSEQ multiplex PCR assay. For the multiplex PCR, a mixture combining 60 forward primers for TCR Vbeta segments and 13 reverse primers for TCR Jbeta segments was used. The CDR3 region of rearranged TCR beta genes was amplified from genomic DNA with a multiplex PCR assay. Amplified TCR beta libraries were sequenced as 87-base-pair reads on the Illumina HiSeq System. Turning to the authors' computational methods: In a later analysis, approximately 74 million unique TCR beta chains were counted across the approximately 640 repertoires, and about 10 million of these chains were shared by at least two donors. Raw reads were error-corrected and collapsed into unique sequences with a nearest-neighbor algorithm that merged closely related sequences to remove PCR and sequencing errors. Alignment of CDR3 sequences to IMGT reference sequences was used to assign V, D and J gene segments. For a sequence to be retained, a match of at least six nucleotides was required to both a V gene segment and a J gene segment. A rearrangement counted as productive if the CDR3 had no stop codons and remained in frame with V and J, and every other rearrangement counted as non-productive. CDR3 was defined by IMGT convention, running from the second conserved V-encoded cysteine to the conserved J-encoded phenylalanine. In an earlier analysis of roughly 610 of the donors, sequences lacking an unambiguous match to a single V gene segment were excluded. An earlier analysis of 550 to 650 of the donors classified V segments as functional when productive rearrangements were above 56.7% and as segregating when the standard deviation between donors was above 5%. A statistical classification framework was built for diagnosing cytomegalovirus status from the catalog of TCR beta chain sequences. A later analysis assigned V and J genes by comparing TCR nucleotide sequences with IMGT/GENE-DB human TR gene sequences. Using the TCRdist pipeline, a later analysis assigned CDR3 sequences along with most-parsimonious VDJ recombination scenarios. In a later analysis, each TCR beta chain was defined by its CDR3 amino acid sequence together with its V-gene family, and reads lacking a unique V-gene family were excluded. In a later analysis, fewer than 650 highly shared, low-generation-probability nucleotide sequences were removed to address suspected cross-contamination and a sequencing artifact. In a later analysis, a clonal expansion index for each public chain was calculated from normalized within-repertoire ranks of inferred template counts. In a later analysis, generation probabilities were computed with a VDJ recombination model fitted to out-of-frame rearrangements, and the resulting probabilities were checked against IGoR. In a later analysis, hypergeometric tests were used to score TCR-TCR, TCR-HLA and TCR-CMV co-occurrence, with a repertoire-size bias correction applied to TCR pairs. In a later analysis, false discovery rates were estimated by permuting HLA or CMV assignments 20 times. In a later analysis, co-occurring TCRs were grouped with DBSCAN, and TCRdist sequence similarity was added when clustering was performed within HLA-allele-positive subsets. Repertoires with fewer than 30,000 or more than 120,000 public chains were left out of co-occurrence clustering, as were a few repertoires with anomalous nucleotide sharing. TCRdb mirrors the immuneACCESS table, restricted to in-frame sequences. Some clones are absent from its copies; in checked studies, under half trace to an unresolved V gene, and the reason for the others is unknown. The DNA gave D and trimming, while V, J and clone size come from that table. Within this sample are 96,000 or so clones, with roughly 79% of them counted one time only. The ten biggest clones cover more than 2.5% of the sample.

Between the V and J ends, shortened by 0 bases and 4 bases respectively, the junction contains 9 bases. Inclusive of the bounding cysteine and phenylalanine, the CDR3 is 14 residues long. Only CDR3 DNA is held: 42 bases, read in frame from base 1. Looking up the germline V gene yields CDR1 MNHEY and CDR2 SVGAGI. Points the paper makes about the study in general: When HLA alleles, especially DR and DQ, strongly co-occurred, attributing TCR associations to individual alleles was difficult. Some IMGT-functional V segments, including TRBV6-2 and TRBV6-3, could not be distinguished by the 87-base-pair reads and were therefore excluded. The only immune exposure information available for the cohort was CMV serostatus. In a later analysis, most CMV-associated TCR beta chains were found to appear HLA-restricted, with HLA associations seemingly driven largely by CMV exposure. Because counts were too low, seventeen rarely observed V segments, including chromosome 9 orphons, were left out of the earlier analysis of 500 to 650 of the donors. The authors suggested that the approach could potentially be generalized to other disease states and immunological phenotypes. According to a later analysis, TCR association rates differed among HLA loci, with DRB1 alleles showing the most associated TCRs and HLA-C alleles showing the fewest. Linkage disequilibrium might explain the correlated functional status among segregating V segments, but an unknown experimental factor could not be excluded. Several of the top co-occurrence clusters appeared to be linked to parvovirus B19, influenza, CMV and Epstein-Barr virus, according to a later analysis. A later analysis found that HLA-associated TCR beta chains were more clonally expanded and had lower generation probabilities than equally common non-associated chains. Roughly uniform sequencing depth across donors was assumed in presence/absence analyses, although this assumption may not hold. A further reported finding was that TCR beta sequences accurately predicted the HLA-A and HLA-B alleles for most subjects in the first cohort. Because HLA typing was missing for some donors at each locus, association tests included only the typed subset. Broadly in line with IMGT annotations, most TCR beta V segments showed up in productive rearrangements about 90% or about 30% of the time in an earlier analysis of approximately 600 of the donors. According to a later genetic analysis, donors in an Asian-associated ancestry cluster had fewer N-insertions in productive TCRs than the roughly 660-donor mean. Most TCR sequences were seen in very few donors, while some public TCRs were found in many individuals. Specific HLA alleles were associated with over 15,000 TCR beta sequences at a false discovery rate of 0.05 in a later analysis. The sequencing pipeline was judged likely to have produced a cluster of highly shared sequence variants as a technical artifact. V-gene and J-gene trimming of TCR beta chains was associated with a missense DCLRE1C variant in a later genetic analysis, and the association was replicated in an independent cohort. In vitro tests confirmed that a few of the cytomegalovirus-associated TCR beta chains recognize cytomegalovirus antigens. Only TCR beta chains were sequenced in this cohort, and the absence of alpha or paired-chain data limited detectable features. In the study, some 160 TCR beta chains were listed as associated with cytomegalovirus. In both the original and validation cohorts, the classifier was reported to diagnose cytomegalovirus status with high specificity and sensitivity.

This TCR was recovered from a female donor in good health and CMV-seropositive. Input material: PBMCs. The sequence joins TRBV6-5 to TRBJ1-1, with a weak D call of TRBD1 (5 bases match). CDR3 region: CASSYSGGVTEAFF. The sequenced DNA is TGTGCCAGCAGTTACTCGGGGGGGGTCACTGAAGCTTTCTTT.